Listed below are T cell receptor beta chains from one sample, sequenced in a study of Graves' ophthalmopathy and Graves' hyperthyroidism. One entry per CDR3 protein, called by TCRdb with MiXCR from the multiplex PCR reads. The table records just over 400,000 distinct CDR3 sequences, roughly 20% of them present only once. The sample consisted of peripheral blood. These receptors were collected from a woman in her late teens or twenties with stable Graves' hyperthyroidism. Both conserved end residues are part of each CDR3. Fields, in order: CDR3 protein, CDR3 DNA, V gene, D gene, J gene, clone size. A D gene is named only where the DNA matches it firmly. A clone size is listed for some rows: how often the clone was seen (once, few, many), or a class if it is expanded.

CARQTSGETQYF,TGTGCCAGACAGACTAGCGGCGAGACCCAGTACTTC,TRBV2,TRBD2,TRBJ2-5,many
CASSEVLLCGYTF,TGTGCCAGCAGTGAGGTTCTCCTATGTGGCTACACCTTC,TRBV6-1,-,TRBJ1-2,once
CASSIGENTEAFF,TGTGCCAGCTCGATCGGGGAGAACACTGAAGCTTTCTTT,TRBV27,-,TRBJ1-1,few
CSAPSGQGVNTEAFF,TGCAGTGCTCCATCAGGACAGGGAGTGAACACTGAAGCTTTCTTT,TRBV20-1,TRBD1,TRBJ1-1,many
CAAGGAGVLETQYF,TGTGCCGCGGGGGGAGCGGGAGTCCTAGAGACCCAGTACTTC,TRBV6-2/TRBV6-3,TRBD2,TRBJ2-5,many
CASSPREIFGEQYF,TGTGCCAGCAGCCCCCGCGAGATTTTTGGAGAGCAGTACTTC,TRBV12-3/TRBV12-4,-,TRBJ2-7,many
CASSEDPLPGLYSPLHF,TGTGCCAGCAGTGAAGACCCTCTTCCAGGGTTGTATTCACCCCTCCACTTT,TRBV6-1,-,TRBJ1-6,-
CASSLPGGLYGYTF,TGTGCCAGCAGCTTACCGGGAGGACTCTATGGCTACACCTTC,TRBV7-2,-,TRBJ1-2,many
CRAPRRASDNSPLHF,TGCCGTGCCCCCCGGAGGGCGTCCGATAATTCACCCCTCCACTTT,TRBV20-1,-,TRBJ1-6,few
CSVEGGRFDQETQYF,TGCAGCGTCGAAGGGGGACGGTTCGACCAAGAGACCCAGTACTTC,TRBV29-1,-,TRBJ2-5,many
CSARGGSHYEQYF,TGCAGTGCTAGGGGGGGGTCCCACTACGAGCAGTACTTC,TRBV20-1,TRBD2,TRBJ2-7,many
CASTSYGGQKNTGELFF,TGTGCCAGCACCTCCTATGGAGGTCAGAAGAACACCGGGGAGCTGTTTTTT,TRBV6-2/TRBV6-3,-,TRBJ2-2,many
CASSSSGVAGGPYEQYF,TGTGCCAGCAGTTCCTCTGGGGTAGCGGGAGGTCCCTACGAGCAGTACTTC,TRBV28,TRBD2,TRBJ2-7,many
CASSDGSYEQYF,TGTGCCAGTAGCGACGGATCCTACGAGCAGTACTTC,TRBV19,-,TRBJ2-7,few
CASSPTSGGKETQYF,TGTGCCAGCAGTCCGACTAGCGGGGGGAAAGAGACCCAGTACTTC,TRBV12-3/TRBV12-4,TRBD2,TRBJ2-5,-
CASSYSWLVGEAFF,TGTGCCAGCAGTTACTCGTGGTTGGTCGGTGAAGCTTTCTTT,TRBV6-2/TRBV6-3,-,TRBJ1-1,many
CASRVSGPGYEQYF,TGCGCCAGCAGGGTTTCGGGACCGGGCTACGAGCAGTACTTC,TRBV10-2,-,TRBJ2-7,many
CASSLSHSLYEQYF,TGTGCCAGCAGTTTATCACACAGCCTCTACGAGCAGTACTTC,TRBV27,-,TRBJ2-7,many
CATSWTGKDEQYF,TGTGCCACCAGTTGGACAGGGAAGGACGAGCAGTACTTC,TRBV24-1,TRBD1,TRBJ2-7,-
CASSLETGNNQPQHF,TGTGCCAGCAGCTTAGAAACAGGGAACAATCAGCCCCAGCATTTT,TRBV11-2,-,TRBJ1-5,few
CATSRNRGPQETQYF,TGTGCCACCAGCAGAAATCGGGGGCCTCAAGAGACCCAGTACTTC,TRBV15,-,TRBJ2-5,many
CASSFRIAKNIQYF,TGTGCCAGCAGTTTCAGGATAGCCAAAAACATTCAGTACTTC,TRBV28,-,TRBJ2-4,many
CASSYRPFYETQYF,TGTGCCAGCAGTTATCGACCTTTTTACGAGACCCAGTACTTC,TRBV12-3/TRBV12-4,-,TRBJ2-5,-
CASSPRWTVEVLYTEAFF,TGTGCCAGCTCACCCCGTTGGACAGTTGAGGTACTGTACACTGAAGCTTTCTTT,TRBV18,-,TRBJ1-1,many
CAWDRVSAEAFF,TGTGCCTGGGACAGGGTATCGGCTGAAGCTTTCTTT,TRBV30,TRBD1,TRBJ1-1,-
CAISQGGETQYF,TGTGCCATCAGTCAGGGAGGAGAGACCCAGTACTTC,TRBV10-3,-,TRBJ2-5,-
CASSLSAVGDSPLHF,TGTGCCAGCAGCCTATCCGCGGTAGGGGACTCACCCCTCCACTTT,TRBV11-2,-,TRBJ1-6,-
CASRMLRGGTEAFF,TGTGCCAGTAGGATGTTGCGGGGGGGCACTGAAGCTTTCTTT,TRBV19,-,TRBJ1-1,many
CASSFRGSWGNIQYF,TGTGCCAGCAGTTTTCGGGGGTCCTGGGGAAACATTCAGTACTTC,TRBV12-3/TRBV12-4,-,TRBJ2-4,many
CASSRSQGAGEQYF,TGTGCCAGCAGCCGATCACAGGGGGCGGGGGAGCAGTACTTC,TRBV3-1,TRBD1,TRBJ2-7,-
CASSEWVEGFSYEQYF,TGTGCCAGCAGTGAGTGGGTAGAGGGCTTCTCCTACGAGCAGTACTTC,TRBV6-1,-,TRBJ2-7,many
CASSIAGANYGYTF,TGTGCCAGTAGTATAGCGGGAGCTAACTATGGCTACACCTTC,TRBV19,-,TRBJ1-2,many
CASNDRGLMNTEAFF,TGTGCCAGTAACGACAGGGGGCTAATGAATACTGAAGCTTTCTTT,TRBV19,TRBD1,TRBJ1-1,many
CASSFRRPVGPQHF,TGTGCCAGCAGTTTTAGACGCCCTGTTGGGCCCCAGCATTTT,TRBV12-3/TRBV12-4,-,TRBJ1-5,-
CASSLPRGEAFF,TGTGCCAGCAGTTTACCAAGGGGTGAAGCTTTCTTT,TRBV12-3/TRBV12-4,-,TRBJ1-1,many
CASREQGLETQYF,TGTGCCAGCAGGGAACAGGGTTTGGAGACCCAGTACTTC,TRBV28,-,TRBJ2-5,many
CASSWGLAGEKTQYF,TGTGCCAGCAGTTGGGGACTAGCGGGAGAAAAGACCCAGTACTTC,TRBV12-3/TRBV12-4,TRBD2,TRBJ2-5,many
CASSQAHYNSPLHF,TGCGCCAGCAGCCAAGCGCACTATAATTCACCCCTCCACTTT,TRBV4-1,-,TRBJ1-6,many
CSARENQETQYF,TGCAGTGCTAGGGAAAACCAAGAGACCCAGTACTTC,TRBV20-1,-,TRBJ2-5,many
CASGLGPSPETQYF,TGTGCTAGTGGTTTGGGGCCGAGCCCAGAGACCCAGTACTTC,TRBV12-5,-,TRBJ2-5,-
CASSRQDGDYGYTF,TGTGCCAGCTCGCGGCAGGATGGGGACTATGGCTACACCTTC,TRBV18,-,TRBJ1-2,many
CASSYTGFGTDTQYF,TGTGCCAGCAGCTATACAGGGTTCGGCACAGATACGCAGTATTTT,TRBV12-3/TRBV12-4,-,TRBJ2-3,-
CSAATGQINQETQYF,TGCAGTGCTGCGACGGGACAGATTAACCAAGAGACCCAGTACTTC,TRBV20-1,TRBD1,TRBJ2-5,-
CASSYGHGGYEQYF,TGTGCCAGCAGTTACGGGCATGGGGGGTACGAGCAGTACTTC,TRBV6-5,-,TRBJ2-7,many
CASRDGTGWTEAFF,TGTGCCAGCAGGGACGGGACAGGGTGGACTGAAGCTTTCTTT,TRBV6-1,TRBD1,TRBJ1-1,many
CASSPHVHGAGELFF,TGTGCCAGCAGCCCCCACGTTCATGGGGCCGGGGAGCTGTTTTTT,TRBV9,-,TRBJ2-2,many
CASSLGQGDEQYF,TGTGCCAGCAGCTTAGGACAGGGCGACGAGCAGTACTTC,TRBV5-1,TRBD1,TRBJ2-7,many
CATAGGESYTF,TGTGCCACAGCCGGGGGCGAAAGCTACACCTTC,TRBV6-1,-,TRBJ1-2,many
CASSQREGSYEQYF,TGCGCCAGCAGCCAGAGAGAGGGCTCCTACGAGCAGTACTTC,TRBV4-3,-,TRBJ2-7,many
CASSRTGKGYEQYF,TGTGCCAGCAGCCGGACAGGGAAGGGCTACGAGCAGTACTTC,TRBV27,TRBD1,TRBJ2-7,many
CASSLVGADEAFF,TGCGCCAGCAGCTTGGTAGGGGCCGATGAAGCTTTCTTT,TRBV5-1,-,TRBJ1-1,many
CASSFILFQEGDGYTF,TGTGCCAGCAGTTTCATTCTTTTTCAGGAGGGTGATGGCTACACCTTC,TRBV28,-,TRBJ1-2,many